Below, one T cell receptor beta chain is given with its context. These data belong to a study of blood T cell repertoires in COVID-19. In the source study's methods: By means of reference gene primer amplification, nucleated cell counts were estimated. Only in-frame clones appear in the TCRdb table, and some are missing; sequencing was by immunoSEQ multiplex PCR. Clone size and V and J calls were adopted from that table, with D and trimming inferred from the DNA. Here the sample spans about 100,000 clones, roughly 72% being singletons. This clonotype was obtained from an elderly man with acute or convalescent COVID-19. Sequenced: peripheral blood.

This CDR3 is CASSLSGLGNYEQYF. DNA of the CDR3: TGCGCCAGCAGCTTGTCGGGACTAGGGAACTACGAGCAGTACTTC. The rearrangement joins TRBV5-1 to TRBJ2-7; 8 positions agree with TRBD2. CDR3 size: 15 residues. The ends lost 1 base at V and 3 bases at J; junction bases unmatched: 6. Germline V gene data show CDR1 as SGHRS and CDR2 as YFSETQ.